There are many counts of the clone carrying this TCR beta chain. The data were obtained in a study of breast tumors, draining lymph nodes, adjacent tissues. The germline V gene encodes CDR1 SGHKS and CDR2 YYEKEE (reference sequence). Trimming shortened V by 0 bases and J by 2 bases, and 13 bases separated the two germline ends. This CDR3 is 16 amino acids long. TCRdb independently ran MiXCR on the multiplex PCR reads; one entry per CDR3 protein. The profile shows roughly 100,000 distinct CDR3 sequences, under 40% of them singletons. Breast cancer patients provided tissue from their axillary draining lymph nodes.

This chain uses TRBV5-5 with TRBJ2-3, with D perhaps matching TRBD2 (7 bases). Sample: axillary lymph node tissue. The TCR was taken from a female donor with breast cancer. Some clones in this sample may be carry-over from other donors' samples. The CDR3 bases are TGTGCCAGCAGCTTGGCCGTGGGGGGGCCCACAGATACGCAGTATTTT. Amino acid sequence: CASSLAVGGPTDTQYF.